The 19 T cell receptor beta chains below were found in one sample sequenced in a study of blood T cell repertoires in COVID-19. Measured with immunoSEQ multiplex PCR; TCRdb has only the in-frame clones, and not every one. This sample has about 170,000 clones; around four fifths occur once, and the top ten carry approximately 8%. The source material was peripheral blood. The receptors derive from a woman over 75 with COVID-19, enrolled during active disease.

The chain has TRBV5-1 and TRBJ1-2; 7 bases agree with TRBD1. The CDR3 sequence is 14 residues long. The V gene end was trimmed by 0 bases and the J gene end by 4 bases; junction bases not matched to a gene: 3. Germline V gives CDR1 SGHRS, CDR2 YFSETQ. The DNA for the CDR3 is TGCGCCAGCAGCTTGGGACAGGGATTCTATGGCTACACCTTC. This encodes CASSLGQGFYGYTF.

This sequence joins TRBV4-1 and TRBJ1-2, with D tentatively TRBD1 (6 bases). The V end lost 0 bases, the J end lost 6 bases, and 11 bases lay between the germline ends. The V gene's germline CDR1 is MGHRA and CDR2 YSYEKL. The CDR3 runs 14 residues. The CDR3, as DNA: TGCGCCAGCAGCCAAGAAACAGGGAGGGATGGCTACACCTTC. As protein: CASSQETGRDGYTF.

V gene TRBV19 combines with J gene TRBJ2-3; 11 bases agree with TRBD1. Trimming took 6 bases from V and 6 from J; bases not matched to a gene: 5. Germline CDR1 is LNHDA and CDR2 is SQIVND (reference sequence). This CDR3 comprises 14 residues. The CDR3 DNA follows: TGTGCCAGTAGGAAGGACAGGGGGCTCGATACGCAGTATTTT. Translating it yields CASRKDRGLDTQYF.

This chain links TRBV18 with TRBJ1-3, with a weak D call TRBD1 (6 bases). Germline V CDR1 and CDR2: KGHSH, LQKENI. CDR3 length: 13 amino acids. The V and J ends lost 8 bases and 0 bases respectively, with 8 bases between them. The chain's CDR3 is CASKDSSGNTIYF. The DNA for the CDR3 is TGTGCCAGCAAGGACAGCTCTGGAAACACCATATATTTT.

This chain connects TRBV18 to TRBJ1-1, with D unresolved. The CDR3 covers 11 residues. With 6 bases removed from V and 5 bases from J, the gap between germline ends came to 7 bases. Germline V gene lookup returns CDR1 KGHSH and CDR2 LQKENI. The CDR3 nucleotides are TGTGCCAGCTCCATGCAGACTGAAGCTTTCTTT. As protein: CASSMQTEAFF.

This rearrangement joins TRBV3-1 (or the pseudogene TRBV3-2) to TRBJ1-4, with TRBD1 as a possible D gene (6 bases). V was shortened by 3 bases and J by 2 bases, with 13 bases between the two germline ends. CDR1 is LGHDT and CDR2 is YNNKEL in the germline V gene (reference sequence). The CDR3 has 16 amino acids. Here the CDR3 DNA reads TGTGCCAGCAGCCAGGGTGGCGGGGGCACTAATGAAAAACTGTTTTTT. Its protein product is CASSQGGGGTNEKLFF.

V gene TRBV28 combines with J gene TRBJ2-1; 11 nucleotides align to TRBD2. Germline assignment: CDR1 MDHEN and CDR2 SYDVKM. The CDR3 spans 13 residues. After removal of 6 bases from V and 9 bases from J, the junction contained 4 bases not matched to a gene. CDR3 in amino acids: CASRTSGVGEQFF. The CDR3 nucleotides are TGTGCCAGCAGGACTAGCGGGGTTGGTGAGCAGTTCTTC.

V and J are TRBV5-1 and TRBJ1-1; D possibly corresponds to TRBD1 (6 bases). The CDR3 loop spans 13 amino acids. The germline CDR1 and CDR2 sequences are SGHRS and YFSETQ. With 4 bases removed from V and 3 bases from J, the gap between germline ends came to 10 bases. CDR3 nucleotide sequence: TGCGCCAGCAGCCTAACAGGGTACACTGAAGCTTTCTTT. This gives the protein CASSLTGYTEAFF. The variable domain in full, with the rest retrieved from reference TRBV5-1 and TRBJ1-1, is KAGVTQTPRYLIKTRGQQVTLSCSPISGHRSVSWYQQTPGQGLQFLFEYFSETQRNKGNFPGRFSGRQFSNSRSEMNVSTLELGDSALYLCASSLTGYTEAFFGQGTRLTVV.

The rearrangement joins TRBV6-5 to TRBJ1-1; D not resolved. Germline CDR1 MNHEY, CDR2 SVGAGI. Trimming took 5 bases from V and 4 from J, leaving 14 bases between them. CDR3 length: 14 amino acids. The chain's CDR3 is CASSPYSSGTEAFF. DNA of the CDR3: TGTGCCAGCAGTCCCTACAGTTCAGGCACTGAAGCTTTCTTT.

The chain uses TRBV7-6 and TRBJ2-7; the D is unclear. CDR3 size: 12 residues. Germline lookup yields CDR1 SGHVS and CDR2 FNYEAQ. V dropped 4 bases and J dropped 7 bases, with 11 bases sitting between them. DNA for the CDR3: TGTGCCAGCAGCTCTACCCAGGTTGAGCAGTACTTC. Its protein product is CASSSTQVEQYF.

The chain uses TRBV27 and TRBJ2-7, with 8 bases that match TRBD1. The CDR3 length is 14 residues. From germline, CDR1 is MNHEY and CDR2 SMNVEV (reference sequence). J was trimmed by 5 bases and V by 3 bases; bases with no gene match: 6. CDR3 region: CASSLWTGRNEQYF. In DNA form, the CDR3 reads TGTGCCAGCAGTTTGTGGACAGGGAGGAACGAGCAGTACTTC.

V and J are TRBV9 and TRBJ2-3; 11 nucleotides align to TRBD2. The trim removed 0 bases at V and 4 bases at J, leaving 4 bases unmatched. From germline, CDR1 is SGDLS and CDR2 YYNGEE. The CDR3 contains 16 residues. The CDR3 protein is CASSVVVAGGPDTQYF. CDR3 nucleotide sequence: TGTGCCAGCAGCGTAGTGGTAGCGGGGGGGCCAGATACGCAGTATTTT.

The chain joins TRBV7-8 to TRBJ2-5; maybe TRBD1 (6 bases). Trimming pared 5 bases from V and 5 bases from J, leaving 12 bases between. This CDR3 comprises 13 residues. Germline CDR1 SGHVS, CDR2 FQNEAQ. CDR3 loop: CASSLDRGETQYF. CDR3 sequence (DNA): TGTGCCAGCAGCCTGGACAGAGGGGAGACCCAGTACTTC.

The chain recombines TRBV7-8 with TRBJ1-5; D ambiguous. V lost 2 bases, J lost 6 bases, and 14 bases lay in between. The germline gives CDR1 SGHVS, CDR2 FQNEAQ. The CDR3 spans 15 residues. The CDR3 sequence is CASSLSSQAGQPQHF. CDR3 nucleotide sequence: TGTGCCAGCAGCTTATCCAGCCAGGCGGGTCAGCCCCAGCATTTT. The whole variable domain, remainder taken from reference TRBV7-8 and TRBJ1-5, is GAGVSQSPRYKVAKRGQDVALRCDPISGHVSLFWYQQALGQGPEFLTYFQNEAQLDKSGLPSDRFFAERPEGSVSTLKIQRTQQEDSAVYLCASSLSSQAGQPQHFGDGTRLSIL.

This clone was counted a single time. The chain links TRBV5-1 to TRBJ2-7; 7 positions match TRBD1. The CDR3 has 18 amino acids. The germline V gene has CDR1 SGHRS and CDR2 YFSETQ. The V segment lost 3 bases and the J segment 2 bases; nucleotides outside the gene matches: 17. This CDR3 reads CASSYRDRFSVEAYEQYF. The DNA of the CDR3 is TGCGCCAGCAGCTATCGGGACAGATTCTCTGTCGAGGCCTACGAGCAGTACTTC. The full variable domain, its missing parts supplied by reference TRBV5-1 and TRBJ2-7, is KAGVTQTPRYLIKTRGQQVTLSCSPISGHRSVSWYQQTPGQGLQFLFEYFSETQRNKGNFPGRFSGRQFSNSRSEMNVSTLELGDSALYLCASSYRDRFSVEAYEQYFGPGTRLTVT.

The rearrangement uses TRBV5-1 and TRBJ1-4; 7 bases are shared with TRBD1. This CDR3 is built from 16 residues. CDR1 and CDR2 (germline): SGHRS, YFSETQ. After removal of 2 bases from V and 5 bases from J, the junction contained 9 bases not matched to a gene. CDR3 loop: CASSLQPGQRNEKLFF. In DNA form, the CDR3 reads TGCGCCAGCAGCTTACAACCGGGACAGCGAAATGAAAAACTGTTTTTT.

This clone came up a few times. V and J are TRBV12-3 or TRBV12-4 and TRBJ1-2, with TRBD1 as a possible D gene (6 bases). Trimming removed 1 base at V and 6 bases at J, with 9 bases between. This CDR3 spans 13 amino acids. As DNA, the CDR3 is TGTGCCAGCAGTTTAGAGGGGGGGCATGGCTACACCTTC. It specifies CASSLEGGHGYTF.

Only a few counts were recorded for this clone. The rearrangement links TRBV18 to TRBJ1-5; 7 bases agree with TRBD1. The CDR3 consists of 19 residues. V was clipped by 2 bases and J by 0 bases; unmatched bases: 13. Germline lookup yields CDR1 KGHSH and CDR2 LQKENI. CDR3 amino acids: CASSPKYGGTVNSNQPQHF. DNA of the CDR3: TGTGCCAGCTCACCAAAGTACGGCGGGACAGTCAATAGCAATCAGCCCCAGCATTTT.

This chain uses TRBV11-2 with TRBJ1-3; no definite D call. V lost 8 bases and J 0 bases, leaving 14 bases between the germline ends. This CDR3 spans 15 amino acids. Germline V gene sequence: CDR1 SGHAT, CDR2 FQNNGV. The CDR3 region has the DNA TGTGCCAGCTCCCCTCAGTCCGCCTCTGGAAACACCATATATTTT. As protein: CASSPQSASGNTIYF.